The T cell receptor beta chain under discussion was sequenced for a study of blood T cell repertoires in COVID-19. Sequenced by immunoSEQ multiplex PCR; TCRdb stores in-frame clones only, minus some. Of about 350,000 clones listed, approximately 84% are singletons. CDR1 and CDR2 from the germline V gene are LGHDT and YNNKEL (reference sequence). V was clipped by 4 bases and J by 8 bases; unmatched bases: 4. This CDR3 comprises 13 residues. The V and J genes are TRBV3-1 (or the pseudogene TRBV3-2) and TRBJ1-4; 7 nucleotides agree with TRBD1. The sample comprised PBMCs or T cells enriched from blood (not recorded which). The TCR sequence derives from a woman aged 30 to 39 who had recovered from COVID-19. The DNA of the CDR3 is TGTGCCAGCAGCCCGGGACAGTCAGAAAAACTGTTTTTT. This codes for CASSPGQSEKLFF.